This T cell receptor beta chain comes out of a study of blood T cell repertoires in COVID-19. The wider study: The United States, Italy and Spain provided the acute and convalescent COVID-19 samples. Nucleic acid was either cDNA or gDNA, and it came from T cells, B-cell-depleted T cells, or PBMCs.

The CDR3 loop spans 14 amino acids. Germline V gives CDR1 SQVTM, CDR2 ANQGSEA. V lost 6 bases and J 3 bases, leaving 17 bases between the germline ends. In the original analysis: Cell counts per sample came from amplifying reference gene primers. Sequencing used immunoSEQ multiplex PCR; TCRdb keeps in-frame clones, though not all of them. The V and J calls and clone size were taken over from that table, and D and trimming were inferred from the DNA. Of fewer than 200,000 clones listed, over 80% are singletons. The rearrangement joins TRBV29-1 to TRBJ1-2; perhaps TRBD1 as D (6 bases). The source material was peripheral blood. The TCR originated in a woman aged 80 or over with active or convalescent COVID-19. In DNA, the CDR3 is TGCAGCGTCCCGTCATCAGGGGACGACTATGGCTACACCTTC. It specifies CSVPSSGDDYGYTF.